This T cell receptor (beta chain) is from a study of blood T cell repertoires in COVID-19. The wider study: The samples span acute and convalescent COVID-19 from the United States, Italy and Spain.

This clone was recorded only once. The CDR3 length is 13 residues. With 8 bases removed from V and 2 bases from J, the gap between germline ends came to 12 bases. Germline V gene data show CDR1 as SNHLY and CDR2 as FYNNEI. In the authors' workflow: Amplification of reference gene primers was used by the study to estimate nucleated cell counts. Clones were read by immunoSEQ multiplex PCR, and TCRdb kept only the in-frame ones, dropping some. The V and J calls and clone size were taken over from that table, and D and trimming were inferred from the DNA. This sample has a few hundred thousand clones; about 88% occur once, and the top ten carry around 1.8%.

This sequence originates from a man aged 25 to 40 with active or convalescent COVID-19. The sample was peripheral blood. This rearrangement joins TRBV2 to TRBJ1-2; TRBD1 might be the D (6 bases). The CDR3: CASGGQSNYGYTF. CDR3 bases: TGTGCCAGCGGTGGACAGTCGAACTATGGCTACACCTTC.